The 32 T cell receptor beta chains reported below all come from one sample, sequenced in a study of blood T cell repertoires in COVID-19. Sequencing was performed with immunoSEQ multiplex PCR; in TCRdb, only in-frame clones are kept and a portion is missing. The sample gives 60,000 to 65,000 clones, approximately 86% of which show up once; roughly 3.5% is in the top ten. Material: peripheral blood. The source is a man aged 50 to 59 with active COVID-19.

The V call is TRBV7-8, the J call TRBJ1-2, with TRBD1 matching over 10 bases. CDR1 and CDR2 from the germline V gene are SGHVS and FQNEAQ. V shed 5 bases and J 4 bases; nucleotides not matched to a gene: 7. The length of the CDR3 is 15 residues. This CDR3 is CASSRQGAGLYGYTF. The CDR3 region has the DNA TGTGCCAGCAGCCGACAGGGGGCCGGGCTCTATGGCTACACCTTC.

The J gene is TRBJ1-1, the V gene TRBV11-2; D is unclear. This CDR3 region has 13 residues. The V and J ends lost 5 bases and 1 base respectively, with 8 bases between them. Germline assignment: CDR1 SGHAT and CDR2 FQNNGV. The CDR3 DNA sequence: TGTGCCAGCAGCCAAGACACGAACACTGAAGCTTTCTTT. It yields the protein CASSQDTNTEAFF.

In this sample, this clone turned up once. The chain recombines TRBV19 with TRBJ1-1; TRBD1 might be the D (5 bases). Trimming pared 3 bases from V and 1 base from J, leaving 9 bases between. CDR1 LNHDA and CDR2 SQIVND come from the germline V gene (reference sequence). The CDR3 totals 14 residues. CDR3 sequence reads: CASSMSRENTEAFF. CDR3 DNA sequence: TGTGCCAGTAGTATGTCCAGGGAGAACACTGAAGCTTTCTTT.

The chain links TRBV9 to TRBJ2-2; D might be TRBD2 (5 bases). The CDR3 has 12 residues. V lost 4 bases to trimming and J lost 6 bases, with 7 bases between them. Germline V gene lookup returns CDR1 SGDLS and CDR2 YYNGEE. DNA of the CDR3: TGTGCCAGCAGCCCCGGGGCCGGGGAGCTGTTTTTT. This sequence encodes CASSPGAGELFF.

In this sample, this clone turned up once. This rearrangement joins TRBV6-5 to TRBJ1-2; TRBD1 might be the D (5 bases). CDR3 length: 12 residues. The germline V gene encodes CDR1 MNHEY and CDR2 SVGAGI. The V end was cut by 5 bases, the J end by 8 bases, with 12 bases between. CDR3 region: CASSKRGGGYTF. In DNA, the CDR3 is TGTGCCAGCAGTAAGAGGGGAGGAGGCTACACCTTC.

The chain has TRBV25-1 and TRBJ2-2, with 11 bases aligning to TRBD1. This CDR3 has 18 residues. CDR1 is MGHDK, CDR2 SYGVNS, per germline. After removal of 5 bases from V and 3 bases from J, the junction contained 11 bases not matched to a gene. CDR3 amino acids: CASSSPRDRGFDTGELFF. DNA of the CDR3: TGTGCCAGCAGTAGCCCCCGGGACAGGGGGTTTGACACCGGGGAGCTGTTTTTT.

The rearrangement uses TRBV19 and TRBJ1-5; D ambiguous. The CDR3 length is 15 residues. Germline CDR1 reads LNHDA; CDR2 reads SQIVND (reference sequence). V lost 0 bases, J lost 4 bases, and 10 bases lay in between. CDR3 sequence reads: CASSIDGGSNQPQHF. The DNA of the CDR3 is TGTGCCAGTAGTATAGATGGCGGCTCAAATCAGCCCCAGCATTTT.

The gene calls are TRBV5-1 and TRBJ2-1, with a possible D match to TRBD1 (6 bases). Germline CDR1 SGHRS, CDR2 YFSETQ. The CDR3 has 13 residues. Between the trimmed V and J ends, which lost 6 bases and 6 bases, there was a span of 13 bases. CDR3 bases: TGCGCCAGCAAGGGGGACCTTGCCAATGAGCAGTTCTTC. Protein: CASKGDLANEQFF.

This chain links TRBV7-9 with TRBJ2-7, with 12 bases matching TRBD2. Germline V gene data show CDR1 as SEHNR and CDR2 as FQNEAQ (reference sequence). This CDR3 is 16 amino acids long. With V trimmed by 5 bases and J by 0 bases, 5 bases remained unmatched. The CDR3 nucleotides are TGTGCCAGCAGCCAAAGGACTAGCGGGACCTCCTACGAGCAGTACTTC. This codes for CASSQRTSGTSYEQYF.

The chain employs TRBV4-1 and TRBJ1-3; no clear D gene. The CDR3 has 16 residues. V shed 1 base and J shed 5 bases, with 15 bases lying between them. Germline V CDR1 and CDR2: MGHRA, YSYEKL. Here the CDR3 DNA reads TGCGCCAGCAGCCAAGTGGCCTCCTCCGAACGAAACACCATATATTTT. Protein sequence: CASSQVASSERNTIYF.

This clone was counted a single time. The chain has TRBV4-2 and TRBJ2-2; 8 bases align to TRBD1. The CDR3 covers 16 residues. After removal of 4 bases from V and 6 bases from J, the junction contained 10 bases not matched to a gene. The germline V gene encodes CDR1 LGHNA and CDR2 YNFKEQ. Written as DNA, the CDR3 is TGTGCCAGCAGCCCCCGACAGGGGAAAAGCTCCGGGGAGCTGTTTTTT. Amino acids: CASSPRQGKSSGELFF.

The count of this clone is one. The chain couples TRBV7-2 to TRBJ2-7; D gene uncertain. V was cut by 5 bases and J by 4 bases, with 6 bases left in between. CDR1 is SGHTA and CDR2 is FQGNSA in the germline V gene. There are 11 residues in the CDR3. The CDR3 spells CASSLTYEQYF. The CDR3 coding sequence is TGTGCCAGCAGCCTGACTTACGAGCAGTACTTC.

V gene TRBV9 combines with J gene TRBJ2-7; 7 bases are shared with TRBD1. CDR3 length: 15 residues. The germline CDR1 and CDR2 sequences are SGDLS and YYNGEE. With V trimmed by 3 bases and J by 6 bases, 12 bases remained unmatched. The DNA of the CDR3 is TGTGCCAGCAGCGGAGAGACAGGGAGAGGGGTCGAGCAGTACTTC. Amino acid sequence: CASSGETGRGVEQYF.

The chain combines TRBV19 with TRBJ1-5; D is undetermined. The length of the CDR3 is 13 residues. V shed 6 bases and J shed 5 bases, with 11 bases lying between them. Germline values: CDR1 LNHDA, CDR2 SQIVND (reference sequence). The CDR3 DNA reads TGTGCCAGTAGCGGAGACCGGGATCAGCCCCAGCATTTT. It encodes CASSGDRDQPQHF.

This clone was found a few times. The V and J genes are TRBV9 and TRBJ1-1; possible D gene TRBD1, 6 bases. The germline V gene encodes CDR1 SGDLS and CDR2 YYNGEE. The ends were cut back, 4 bases at V and 6 bases at J, with 19 bases in the middle. The CDR3 has 15 amino acids. CDR3 sequence: CASSPLAGASAEAFF. DNA of the CDR3: TGTGCCAGCAGCCCGTTGGCAGGGGCGTCGGCTGAAGCTTTCTTT.

The chain links TRBV5-6 to TRBJ2-5; 15 bases align to TRBD2. Germline V gene data show CDR1 as SGHDT and CDR2 as YYEEEE. The CDR3 extends over 17 amino acids. V gave up 4 bases and J gave up 5 bases; unmatched junction bases: 9. CDR3 sequence (DNA): TGTGCCAGCAGCCCGGAAGGGACTAGCGGGGGGAGGGAGACCCAGTACTTC. Translated, it gives CASSPEGTSGGRETQYF.

The chain uses TRBV6-5 and TRBJ1-3; the D gene is possibly TRBD1 (5 bases). This CDR3 has 15 residues. CDR1 is MNHEY and CDR2 is SVGAGI in the germline V gene. Trimming cost V 0 bases and J 4 bases, with 10 bases left between them. CDR3 sequence reads: CASSYSRGLGNTIYF. The CDR3 nucleotides read TGTGCCAGCAGTTACTCGAGGGGACTGGGAAACACCATATATTTT.

The V call is TRBV5-1, the J call TRBJ1-3, with 11 nucleotides matching TRBD1. This CDR3 has 17 amino acids. The junction had 5 bases not matched to a gene; V was cut back by 3 bases and J by 0 bases. Germline V CDR1 and CDR2: SGHRS, YFSETQ. The CDR3 region has the DNA TGCGCCAGCAGCTCCGGGACAGGGGGTCTCTCTGGAAACACCATATATTTT. This codes for CASSSGTGGLSGNTIYF.

The rearrangement links TRBV5-4 to TRBJ2-3; D possibly corresponds to TRBD1 (6 bases). Germline CDR1 and CDR2: SGHNT and YYREEE (reference sequence). The germline V and J ends were trimmed by 4 bases and 2 bases, with 14 bases remaining between them. The CDR3 has 15 residues. The CDR3 reads CASSLPGQPTDTQYF. The CDR3 coding sequence is TGTGCCAGCAGCCTCCCGGGACAACCCACAGATACGCAGTATTTT.

The chain has TRBV29-1 and TRBJ2-5; a weak D match, TRBD1 (5 bases). The V and J ends lost 2 bases and 4 bases respectively, with 8 bases between them. CDR1 SQVTM and CDR2 ANQGSEA come from the germline V gene. The CDR3 is 12 amino acids. DNA for the CDR3: TGCAGCGTTGAAAGTCAGGGAGAGACCCAGTACTTC. The encoded protein is CSVESQGETQYF.

The V gene is TRBV29-1, the J gene TRBJ2-1; 9 nucleotides match TRBD2. Trimming cost V 6 bases and J 0 bases; bases outside gene matches: 6. Looked up from germline, CDR1 is SQVTM and CDR2 is ANQGSEA. The CDR3 runs to 15 residues. Written as DNA, the CDR3 is TGCAGCGTAGTCCGAGCGGGGGGCTCCTACAATGAGCAGTTCTTC. Encoded protein: CSVVRAGGSYNEQFF.

This clone occurred a few times. At one boundary the junction diverges from the germline segment, which might be a read error. The V and J genes are TRBV5-1 and TRBJ1-5, with D maybe TRBD1 (5 bases). Germline CDR1 is SGHRS and CDR2 is YFSETQ. The CDR3 consists of 15 residues. This CDR3 is CASSLAGKSTQPQHF. CDR3 sequence (DNA): TGCGCCAGCAGCTTGGCAGGGAAAAGCACTCAGCCCCAGCATTTT.

The gene calls are TRBV5-8 and TRBJ1-1; D remains ambiguous. CDR1 and CDR2 from the germline V gene are SGHTS and YDEGEE. The CDR3 sequence is 14 residues long. The germline V and J ends were trimmed by 2 bases and 2 bases, with 10 bases remaining between them. The CDR3 is CASSFYRVNTEAFF. As DNA, the CDR3 is TGTGCCAGCAGCTTCTATCGGGTCAACACTGAAGCTTTCTTT.

The rearrangement links TRBV5-1 to TRBJ1-2; no firm D call. Trimming cost V 0 bases and J 7 bases, with 10 bases left between them. The germline V gene encodes CDR1 SGHRS and CDR2 YFSETQ. This CDR3 comprises 13 residues. The CDR3: CASSLGGSGGYTF. CDR3 sequence (DNA): TGCGCCAGCAGCTTGGGCGGGTCTGGTGGCTACACCTTC.

J is TRBJ1-5 and V is TRBV19, with TRBD1 matching over 7 bases. V shed 9 bases and J 4 bases; nucleotides not matched to a gene: 12. Germline CDR1 is LNHDA and CDR2 is SQIVND (reference sequence). The CDR3 totals 15 residues. The DNA of the CDR3 is TGTGCCAGCACCGATACTATGACAGGGAATCAGCCCCAGCATTTT. It encodes CASTDTMTGNQPQHF.

The chain has TRBV4-1 and TRBJ1-5, with TRBD1 matching 8 bases. Germline CDR1 MGHRA, CDR2 YSYEKL. J lost 4 bases, V lost 4 bases, and 9 bases had no gene match. The CDR3 runs to 16 residues. CDR3 sequence (DNA): TGCGCCAGCAGCCGAGCCCCGGGACAGGATAATCAGCCCCAGCATTTT. Residues: CASSRAPGQDNQPQHF.

The chain uses TRBV2 and TRBJ2-5, with D possibly TRBD2 on 6 matching bases. The CDR3 totals 17 residues. Germline values: CDR1 SNHLY, CDR2 FYNNEI. V was clipped by 3 bases and J by 3 bases, with 20 bases between them. The CDR3 DNA reads as TGTGCCAGCAGTGAGGGCGGGGCGCAGCCTCCTAAAGAGACCCAGTACTTC. Translation gives CASSEGGAQPPKETQYF.

V gene TRBV3-1 (or the pseudogene TRBV3-2) combines with J gene TRBJ2-3, with 13 bases aligning to TRBD2. Losses at the gene ends were 4 bases for V and 2 bases for J; bases not matched to a gene: 12. From germline, CDR1 is LGHDT and CDR2 YNNKEL (reference sequence). The CDR3 spans 19 residues. The CDR3 protein is CASSRGLAGLYPNTDTQYF. In DNA, the CDR3 is TGTGCCAGCAGCCGGGGACTAGCGGGGTTGTACCCTAACACAGATACGCAGTATTTT.

V gene TRBV6-2 or TRBV6-3 combines with J gene TRBJ2-5; D might be TRBD2 (7 bases). V gave up 0 bases and J gave up 1 base, with 12 bases separating them. The CDR3 covers 16 residues. From germline, CDR1 is MNHEY and CDR2 SVGEGT. The CDR3 DNA follows: TGTGCCAGCAGTTACTCCTCGCGGGGGCTCCAAGAGACCCAGTACTTC. Its translation: CASSYSSRGLQETQYF.

The chain combines TRBV19 with TRBJ2-7; possibly TRBD2 for D (6 bases). Germline loops: CDR1 LNHDA, CDR2 SQIVND (reference sequence). Trimming took 5 bases from V and 7 from J, leaving 18 bases between them. The CDR3 runs to 14 residues. The CDR3 DNA reads TGTGCCAGTAGTGCGCAGGGAGGCGTTGGGGAGCAGTACTTC. It encodes CASSAQGGVGEQYF.

As DNA, the CDR3 is TGTGCCAGCAGCCCTCCCATCCGGGTAGTCAGACGTCGGACTGAAGCTTTCTTT. Translated, it gives CASSPPIRVVRRRTEAFF. This sequence joins TRBV3-1 (or the pseudogene TRBV3-2) and TRBJ1-1; D not resolved. V lost 4 bases, J lost 5 bases, and 26 bases lay in between. This CDR3 is built from 18 residues. The germline CDR1 and CDR2 sequences are LGHDT and YNNKEL (reference sequence).

This clone has a handful of counts. This chain connects TRBV6-5 to TRBJ2-3; D gene uncertain. Germline assignment: CDR1 MNHEY and CDR2 SVGAGI. V was shortened by 6 bases and J by 0 bases, with 13 bases between the two germline ends. This CDR3 region has 15 residues. The CDR3 sequence is CASRVPPGSTDTQYF. The CDR3 DNA reads TGTGCCAGCAGGGTTCCTCCGGGTAGCACAGATACGCAGTATTTT.